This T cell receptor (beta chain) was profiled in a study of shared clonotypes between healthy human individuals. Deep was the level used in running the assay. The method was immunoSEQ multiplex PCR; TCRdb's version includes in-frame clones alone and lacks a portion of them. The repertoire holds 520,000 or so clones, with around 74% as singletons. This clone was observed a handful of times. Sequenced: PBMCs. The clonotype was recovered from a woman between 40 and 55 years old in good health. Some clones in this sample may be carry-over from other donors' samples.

DNA of the CDR3: TGTGCCAGCAGCTTAGATAACCGCGGTGAGCAGTTCTTC. It specifies CASSLDNRGEQFF. This chain connects TRBV7-7 to TRBJ2-1; D call uncertain. The V gene's germline CDR1 is SSHAT and CDR2 FNYEAQ (reference sequence). V dropped 1 base and J dropped 9 bases, with 10 bases sitting between them. This CDR3 contains 13 residues.